This TCR beta chain was obtained from a study of CD8+CD57+ T cells in acquired aplastic anemia. This clonotype turned up a few times. V lost 2 bases and J lost 0, with 8 bases in between. The CDR3 has 16 residues. Germline lookup yields CDR1 WSHSY and CDR2 SAAADI. Patients chosen for sequencing had CD8+CD57+ cells that had expanded, as shown by flow cytometry. CDR3 and TCR beta VDJ profiling relied on genomic DNA as the template. TCRdb ran MiXCR on the reads and lists one entry per CDR3 protein. The table lists approximately 300,000 distinct CDR3 sequences, roughly 59% of them singletons. The TCR sequence derives from a human donor with aplastic anemia. The chain couples TRBV10-2 to TRBJ2-6; D gene ambiguous. Input material: sorted CD4+, CD8+, or CD8+CD57+ T cells (not recorded which) from PBMCs. The CDR3 loop reads CASSENAGSGANVLTF. For the CDR3, the DNA is TGCGCCAGCAGTGAGAATGCAGGCTCTGGGGCCAACGTCCTGACTTTC.